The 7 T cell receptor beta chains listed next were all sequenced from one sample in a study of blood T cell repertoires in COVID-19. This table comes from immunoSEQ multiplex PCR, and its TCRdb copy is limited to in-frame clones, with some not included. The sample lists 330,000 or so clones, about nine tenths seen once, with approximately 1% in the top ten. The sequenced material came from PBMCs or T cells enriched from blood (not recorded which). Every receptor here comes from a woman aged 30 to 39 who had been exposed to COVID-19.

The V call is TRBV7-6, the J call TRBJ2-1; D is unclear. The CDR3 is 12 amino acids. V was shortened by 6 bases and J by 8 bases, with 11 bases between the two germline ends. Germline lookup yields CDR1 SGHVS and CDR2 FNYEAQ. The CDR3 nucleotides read TGTGCCAGCAGTATCTCGAGCCATGAGCAGTTCTTC. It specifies CASSISSHEQFF.

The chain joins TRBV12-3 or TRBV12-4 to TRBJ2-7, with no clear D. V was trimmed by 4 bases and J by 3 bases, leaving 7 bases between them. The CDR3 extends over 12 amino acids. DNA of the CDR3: TGTGCCAGCAGTTGGAGCCGCTACGAGCAGTACTTC. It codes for CASSWSRYEQYF.

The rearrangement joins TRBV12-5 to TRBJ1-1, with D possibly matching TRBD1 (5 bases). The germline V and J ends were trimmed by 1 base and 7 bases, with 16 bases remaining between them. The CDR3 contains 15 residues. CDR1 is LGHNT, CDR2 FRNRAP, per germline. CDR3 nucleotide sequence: TGTGCTAGTGGTTTGGCTTCAAAGGGGAGGGATGAAGCTTTCTTT. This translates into CASGLASKGRDEAFF.

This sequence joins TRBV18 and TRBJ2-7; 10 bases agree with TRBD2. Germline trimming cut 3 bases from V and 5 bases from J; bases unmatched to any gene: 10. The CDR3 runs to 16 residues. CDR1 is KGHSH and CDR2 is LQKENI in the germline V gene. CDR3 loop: CASSPPGVAGGHEQYF. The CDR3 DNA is TGTGCCAGCTCACCGCCAGGGGTAGCGGGAGGCCACGAGCAGTACTTC.

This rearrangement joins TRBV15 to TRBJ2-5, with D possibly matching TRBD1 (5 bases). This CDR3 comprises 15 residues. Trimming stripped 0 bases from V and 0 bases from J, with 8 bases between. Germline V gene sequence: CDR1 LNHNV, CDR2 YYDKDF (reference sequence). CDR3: CATSREQDNQETQYF. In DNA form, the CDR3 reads TGTGCCACCAGCAGAGAACAGGACAACCAAGAGACCCAGTACTTC.

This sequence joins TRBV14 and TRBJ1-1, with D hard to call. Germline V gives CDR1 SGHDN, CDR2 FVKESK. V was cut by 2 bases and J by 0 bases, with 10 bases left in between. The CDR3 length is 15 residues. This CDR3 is CASSQLAGLNTEAFF. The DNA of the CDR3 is TGTGCCAGCAGCCAATTGGCAGGTTTGAACACTGAAGCTTTCTTT.

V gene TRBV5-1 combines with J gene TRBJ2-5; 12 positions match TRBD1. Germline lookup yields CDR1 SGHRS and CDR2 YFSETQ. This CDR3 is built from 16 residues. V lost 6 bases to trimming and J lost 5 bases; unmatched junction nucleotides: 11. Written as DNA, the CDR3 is TGCGCCAGCACCCCCGGGGGGACAGGGGGCATGGAGACCCAGTACTTC. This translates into CASTPGGTGGMETQYF.